This entry concerns a single T cell receptor (beta chain). V dropped 5 bases and J dropped 5; count of bases not matched to a gene: 12. The CDR3 sequence is 17 residues long. Germline lookup yields CDR1 LNHNV and CDR2 YYDKDF (reference sequence). In TCRdb, the 5' RACE reads were re-called with MiXCR into one record per CDR3 protein. The repertoire holds 55,000 to 75,000 distinct CDR3 sequences, 30% seen once, with roughly 2.1% in the top ten. The origin of this receptor is a female donor with breast cancer. Specimen: tumor-infiltrating naive CD4+ T cells sorted from the breast tumor. Specified subset: naive CD4+ T cells, CD4+CD45RA+CD25-. J is TRBJ1-5 and V is TRBV15, with 10 bases identical to TRBD1. The CDR3 is CATSGGQGGRGDQPQHF. The CDR3 DNA follows: TGTGCCACCAGCGGAGGACAGGGGGGTCGAGGGGATCAGCCCCAGCATTTT.